This T cell receptor beta chain emerged from a study of OX40 agonist ivuxolimab in advanced cancers. Autoimmune disease history or systemic immunosuppression was exclusionary. Clones were read by immunoSEQ multiplex PCR, and TCRdb kept only the in-frame ones, dropping some. Here the sample spans approximately 15,000 clones, about nine tenths being singletons. Sequenced here: CD4+ or CD8+ T cells sorted from blood, sampled in a trial of the OX40 agonist ivuxolimab. The sequence derives from an adult with an advanced solid tumor such as melanoma, head and neck, liver or kidney cancer.

Here the CDR3 DNA reads TGTGCCAGCAGCACCGGACAGTACTATGGCTACACCTTC. It specifies CASSTGQYYGYTF. The chain joins TRBV27 to TRBJ1-2; D is perhaps TRBD1 (6 bases). CDR3 length: 13 amino acids. V was shortened by 6 bases and J by 3 bases, with 11 bases between the two germline ends. CDR1 and CDR2 (germline): MNHEY, SMNVEV (reference sequence).